The 21 T cell receptor beta chains presented below share a single source sample, sequenced in a study of blood T cell repertoires in COVID-19. Libraries were prepared by immunoSEQ multiplex PCR; TCRdb keeps only in-frame clonotypes and omits some of them. The repertoire holds some 87,000 clones, around three quarters seen once, with roughly 8.2% in the top ten. Sequencing was performed on peripheral blood. These receptors originate from a middle-aged man who had recovered from COVID-19.

This chain connects TRBV19 to TRBJ1-2, with D perhaps matching TRBD1 (6 bases). The CDR3 sequence is 12 residues long. Germline values: CDR1 LNHDA, CDR2 SQIVND (reference sequence). Trimming left V 2 bases short and J 8 bases short, with 9 bases between. The CDR3 DNA is TGTGCCAGTAGTATAACACAGGGCGGCTACACCTTC. This sequence encodes CASSITQGGYTF.

This clone has only a few counts. The chain joins TRBV6-5 to TRBJ2-7, with 7 bases identical to TRBD1. The junction had 7 bases not matched to a gene; V was cut back by 5 bases and J by 0 bases. Germline values: CDR1 MNHEY, CDR2 SVGAGI. The CDR3 sequence is 15 residues long. The CDR3 DNA reads as TGTGCCAGCAGTACCGGGACAGACAACTCCTACGAGCAGTACTTC. This gives the protein CASSTGTDNSYEQYF.

This sequence joins TRBV7-2 and TRBJ2-7; 12 nucleotides align to TRBD2. With 7 bases clipped from V and 4 bases from J, the junction kept 5 bases outside the gene matches. CDR1 and CDR2 from the germline V gene are SGHTA and FQGNSA. CDR3 size: 14 residues. Here the CDR3 reads CASTTSGRLYEQYF. DNA of the CDR3: TGTGCCAGCACTACTAGCGGGAGGCTTTACGAGCAGTACTTC.

This sequence joins TRBV19 and TRBJ2-5, with TRBD2 as a possible D gene (6 bases). This CDR3 has 14 amino acids. Germline V gene lookup returns CDR1 LNHDA and CDR2 SQIVND (reference sequence). The V and J ends lost 4 bases and 4 bases respectively, with 13 bases between them. The CDR3 DNA reads TGTGCCAGTAGTAAGGTGGGAGGACCAGAGACCCAGTACTTC. Amino acid sequence: CASSKVGGPETQYF.

This clone was counted a single time. The rearrangement joins TRBV7-9 to TRBJ2-2, with D maybe TRBD1 (6 bases). CDR1 is SEHNR, CDR2 FQNEAQ, per germline (reference sequence). There are 12 residues in the CDR3. The V and J ends lost 1 base and 15 bases respectively, with 12 bases between them. CDR3 residues: CASSLEGHGLFF. The CDR3 nucleotides are TGTGCCAGCAGCTTAGAGGGACATGGCTTGTTTTTT.

The CDR3 loop is CATSTRRDSSSYEQYF. CDR3 coding DNA: TGTGCCACCAGCACTCGGAGGGACAGCAGCTCCTACGAGCAGTACTTC. V and J are TRBV15 and TRBJ2-7; possibly TRBD1 for D (7 bases). The CDR3 runs to 16 residues. Trimming took off 4 bases at V and 0 bases at J, with 16 bases between the two ends. Germline V gene lookup returns CDR1 LNHNV and CDR2 YYDKDF (reference sequence).

V and J are TRBV18 and TRBJ2-7; 10 bases line up with TRBD2. CDR3 length: 16 amino acids. In germline, CDR1 is KGHSH, CDR2 LQKENI. J gave up 0 bases and V 2 bases, and 4 bases lay outside the gene matches. The CDR3 DNA is TGTGCCAGCTCACCAGATAGCGGGAGGTCCTCCTACGAGCAGTACTTC. This translates into CASSPDSGRSSYEQYF.

V gene TRBV10-3 combines with J gene TRBJ2-3; D is possibly TRBD1 (6 bases). The CDR3 runs to 12 residues. V was pared by 3 bases and J by 11 bases, with 12 bases between. Germline CDR1 reads ENHRY; CDR2 reads SYGVKD. The CDR3 is CAISDRGTWQYF. CDR3 coding DNA: TGTGCCATCAGTGATAGGGGGACCTGGCAGTATTTT.

The sample holds a few counts of this clone. The V gene is TRBV28, the J gene TRBJ2-7; D is ambiguous. The germline V gene encodes CDR1 MDHEN and CDR2 SYDVKM. The germline V and J ends were trimmed by 3 bases and 2 bases, with 14 bases remaining between them. This CDR3 comprises 15 residues. CDR3 amino acids: CASSFLSSPTYEQYF. The CDR3 bases are TGTGCCAGCAGTTTCTTGAGTAGTCCAACCTACGAGCAGTACTTC. Drawing the rest from reference TRBV28 and TRBJ2-7, the complete variable domain is DVKVTQSSRYLVKRTGEKVFLECVQDMDHENMFWYRQDPGLGLRLIYFSYDVKMKEKGDIPEGYSVSREKKERFSLILESASTNQTSMYLCASSFLSSPTYEQYFGPGTRLTVT.

This chain joins TRBV7-9 and TRBJ1-4; TRBD1 agrees at 9 bases. CDR1 is SEHNR, CDR2 FQNEAQ, per germline (reference sequence). Losses at the gene ends were 5 bases for V and 7 bases for J; bases not matched to a gene: 8. The CDR3 consists of 15 residues. CDR3 DNA sequence: TGTGCCAGCAGCGAACACAGGGGGCAGTTTGAAAAACTGTTTTTT. Translated: CASSEHRGQFEKLFF.

The chain joins TRBV5-8 to TRBJ2-7; 7 bases are shared with TRBD1. Trimming at V came to 8 bases and at J to 3 bases, leaving 8 bases not matched to a gene. Germline CDR1 and CDR2: SGHTS and YDEGEE. The CDR3 loop spans 13 amino acids. The CDR3, as DNA: TGTGCCAGAGACCAGGGGGAAAGCTACGAGCAGTACTTC. Translated: CARDQGESYEQYF.

The rearrangement links TRBV6-5 to TRBJ2-5; TRBD1 might be the D (6 bases). The CDR3 covers 15 residues. The V end lost 2 bases, the J end lost 2 bases, and 12 bases lay between the germline ends. Germline CDR1 is MNHEY and CDR2 is SVGAGI. The CDR3 spells CASSYAGTSQETQYF. CDR3 DNA sequence: TGTGCCAGCAGTTACGCCGGGACATCTCAAGAGACCCAGTACTTC.

The chain employs TRBV5-1 and TRBJ1-1; 7 bases are a match to TRBD1. The germline V gene has CDR1 SGHRS and CDR2 YFSETQ. There are 16 residues in the CDR3. V lost 0 bases to trimming and J lost 4 bases; unmatched junction nucleotides: 9. CDR3 in DNA: TGCGCCAGCAGCTTGGACAGGGGAGATATCGGCACTGAAGCTTTCTTT. This sequence encodes CASSLDRGDIGTEAFF.

In DNA, the CDR3 is TGCGCCAGCAGCCCCGGGACAGGGGGAAAAGCTAACTATGGCTACACCTTC. Protein product: CASSPGTGGKANYGYTF. The V call is TRBV5-1, the J call TRBJ1-2; 11 bases line up with TRBD1. The CDR3 contains 17 residues. Germline V gives CDR1 SGHRS, CDR2 YFSETQ. The V segment lost 4 bases and the J segment 0 bases; nucleotides outside the gene matches: 8.

V is TRBV30 and J is TRBJ1-1; 7 positions match TRBD1. The germline V gene has CDR1 GTSNPN and CDR2 SVGIG (reference sequence). This CDR3 has 16 amino acids. The junction had 7 bases not matched to a gene; V was cut back by 0 bases and J by 0 bases. The CDR3 region has the DNA TGTGCCTGGAGTGTAAAGGGGGCCTTCATGAACACTGAAGCTTTCTTT. Amino acid sequence: CAWSVKGAFMNTEAFF. Looking up the rest from reference TRBV30 and TRBJ1-1 gives the full variable domain: SQTIHQWPATLVQPVGSPLSLECTVEGTSNPNLYWYRQAAGRGLQLLFYSVGIGQISSEVPQNLSASRPQDRQFILSSKKLLLSDSGFYLCAWSVKGAFMNTEAFFGQGTRLTVV.

In DNA form, the CDR3 reads TGTGCCAGCAGCTTAGGTCTGGGGAGAGATGAAAAACTGTTTTTT. This encodes CASSLGLGRDEKLFF. This chain links TRBV7-2 with TRBJ1-4; D call uncertain. Trimming took off 1 base at V and 6 bases at J, with 12 bases between the two ends. The V gene's germline CDR1 is SGHTA and CDR2 FQGNSA. This CDR3 spans 15 amino acids.

The rearrangement links TRBV2 to TRBJ2-3, with 10 bases fitting TRBD2. Germline CDR1 is SNHLY and CDR2 is FYNNEI. The CDR3 spans 17 residues. With V trimmed by 3 bases and J by 3 bases, 9 bases remained unmatched. Here the CDR3 reads CASSESSSGSMTDTQYF. CDR3 nucleotides: TGTGCCAGCAGTGAGTCATCTAGCGGGAGCATGACAGATACGCAGTATTTT.

This rearrangement joins TRBV9 to TRBJ1-4; TRBD1 matches 7 bases. With 5 bases clipped from V and 0 bases from J, the junction kept 4 bases outside the gene matches. CDR1 and CDR2 from the germline V gene are SGDLS and YYNGEE. This CDR3 contains 15 residues. The CDR3 DNA reads TGTGCCAGCAGTACCGGACAGGCAACTAATGAAAAACTGTTTTTT. This codes for CASSTGQATNEKLFF.

This clone appeared a few times. This chain uses TRBV27 with TRBJ2-7, with 10 positions matching TRBD2. Per germline, CDR1 MNHEY and CDR2 SMNVEV (reference sequence). The CDR3 totals 14 residues. V shed 7 bases, J shed 9 bases, and the junction held 12 bases outside the gene matches. CDR3 nucleotides: TGTGCCAGCATCCCTAGCGGGAGATTAAACCGGCAGTACTTC. The encoded protein is CASIPSGRLNRQYF.

This chain uses TRBV5-1 with TRBJ1-6, with 10 positions matching TRBD1. Germline CDR1 is SGHRS and CDR2 is YFSETQ. The CDR3 consists of 15 residues. The V gene end was trimmed by 3 bases and the J gene end by 7 bases; junction bases not matched to a gene: 4. Here the CDR3 reads CASSWDRGRNSPLHF. DNA of the CDR3: TGCGCCAGCAGCTGGGACAGGGGCCGGAATTCACCCCTCCACTTT. The full variable domain, its missing parts supplied by reference TRBV5-1 and TRBJ1-6, is KAGVTQTPRYLIKTRGQQVTLSCSPISGHRSVSWYQQTPGQGLQFLFEYFSETQRNKGNFPGRFSGRQFSNSRSEMNVSTLELGDSALYLCASSWDRGRNSPLHFGNGTRLTVT.

The sample holds a few counts of this clone. This CDR3 reads CASSPRTGAMNTEAFF. The CDR3 coding sequence is TGTGCCAGCAGCCCCCGGACAGGGGCCATGAACACTGAAGCTTTCTTT. V and J are TRBV7-9 and TRBJ1-1, with 9 bases aligning to TRBD1. The CDR3 is made up of 16 amino acids. The germline CDR1 and CDR2 sequences are SEHNR and FQNEAQ (reference sequence). J lost 0 bases, V lost 5 bases, and 7 bases had no gene match.